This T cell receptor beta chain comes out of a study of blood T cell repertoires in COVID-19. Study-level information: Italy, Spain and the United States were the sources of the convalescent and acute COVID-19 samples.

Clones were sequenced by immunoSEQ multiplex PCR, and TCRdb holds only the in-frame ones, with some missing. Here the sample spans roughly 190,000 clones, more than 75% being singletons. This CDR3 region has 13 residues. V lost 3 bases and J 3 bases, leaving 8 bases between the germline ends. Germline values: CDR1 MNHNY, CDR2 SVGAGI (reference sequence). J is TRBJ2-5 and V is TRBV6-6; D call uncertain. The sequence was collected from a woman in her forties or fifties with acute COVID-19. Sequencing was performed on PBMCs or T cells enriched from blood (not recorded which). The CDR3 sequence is CASSYHTKETQYF. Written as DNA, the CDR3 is TGTGCCAGCAGTTATCACACGAAAGAGACCCAGTACTTC.